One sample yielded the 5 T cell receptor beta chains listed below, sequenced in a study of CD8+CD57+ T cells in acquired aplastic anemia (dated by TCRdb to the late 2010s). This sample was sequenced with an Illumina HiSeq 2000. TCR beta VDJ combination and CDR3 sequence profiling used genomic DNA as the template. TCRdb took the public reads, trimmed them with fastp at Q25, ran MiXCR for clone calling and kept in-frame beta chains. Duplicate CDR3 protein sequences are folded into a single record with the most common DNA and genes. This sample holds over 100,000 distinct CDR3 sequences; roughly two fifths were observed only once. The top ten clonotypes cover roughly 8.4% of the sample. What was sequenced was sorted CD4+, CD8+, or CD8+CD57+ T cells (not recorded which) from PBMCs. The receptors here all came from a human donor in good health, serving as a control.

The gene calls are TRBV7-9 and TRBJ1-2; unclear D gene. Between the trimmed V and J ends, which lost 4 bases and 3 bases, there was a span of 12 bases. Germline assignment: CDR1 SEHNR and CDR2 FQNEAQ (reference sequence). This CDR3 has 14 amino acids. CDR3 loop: CASSSFGIHYGYTF. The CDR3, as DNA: TGTGCCAGCAGCTCGTTCGGAATCCACTATGGCTACACCTTC. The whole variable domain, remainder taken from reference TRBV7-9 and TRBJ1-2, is DTGVSQNPRHKITKRGQNVTFRCDPISEHNRLYWYRQTLGQGPEFLTYFQNEAQLEKSRLLSDRFSAERPKGSFSTLEIQRTEQGDSAMYLCASSSFGIHYGYTFGSGTRLTVV.

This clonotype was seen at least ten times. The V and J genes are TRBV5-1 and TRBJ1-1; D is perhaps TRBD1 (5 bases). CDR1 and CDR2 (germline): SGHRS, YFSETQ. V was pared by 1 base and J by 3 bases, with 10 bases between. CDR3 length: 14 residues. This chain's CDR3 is CASSLSQGYTEAFF. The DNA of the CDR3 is TGCGCCAGCAGCTTGTCTCAGGGATACACTGAAGCTTTCTTT. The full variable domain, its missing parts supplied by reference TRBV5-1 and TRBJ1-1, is KAGVTQTPRYLIKTRGQQVTLSCSPISGHRSVSWYQQTPGQGLQFLFEYFSETQRNKGNFPGRFSGRQFSNSRSEMNVSTLELGDSALYLCASSLSQGYTEAFFGQGTRLTVV.

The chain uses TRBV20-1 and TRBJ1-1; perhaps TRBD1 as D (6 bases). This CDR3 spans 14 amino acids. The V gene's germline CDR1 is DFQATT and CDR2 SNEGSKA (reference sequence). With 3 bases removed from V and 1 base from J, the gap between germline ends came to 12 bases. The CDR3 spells CSARGQGGNTEAFF. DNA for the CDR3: TGCAGTGCTAGGGGACAAGGGGGGAACACTGAAGCTTTCTTT.

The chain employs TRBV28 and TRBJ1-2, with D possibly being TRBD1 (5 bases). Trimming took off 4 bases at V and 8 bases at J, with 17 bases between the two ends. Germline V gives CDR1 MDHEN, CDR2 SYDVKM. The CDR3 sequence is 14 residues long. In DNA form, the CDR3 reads TGTGCCAGCAGTTCGAGGCAGGGAAGGTGGGGCTACACCTTC. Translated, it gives CASSSRQGRWGYTF.

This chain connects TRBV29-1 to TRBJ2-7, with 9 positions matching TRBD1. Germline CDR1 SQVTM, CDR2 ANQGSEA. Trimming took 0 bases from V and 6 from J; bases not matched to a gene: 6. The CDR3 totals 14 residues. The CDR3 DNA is TGCAGCGTTGAAGACTTGGACAGGGGAGGCGAGCAGTACTTC. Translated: CSVEDLDRGGEQYF.